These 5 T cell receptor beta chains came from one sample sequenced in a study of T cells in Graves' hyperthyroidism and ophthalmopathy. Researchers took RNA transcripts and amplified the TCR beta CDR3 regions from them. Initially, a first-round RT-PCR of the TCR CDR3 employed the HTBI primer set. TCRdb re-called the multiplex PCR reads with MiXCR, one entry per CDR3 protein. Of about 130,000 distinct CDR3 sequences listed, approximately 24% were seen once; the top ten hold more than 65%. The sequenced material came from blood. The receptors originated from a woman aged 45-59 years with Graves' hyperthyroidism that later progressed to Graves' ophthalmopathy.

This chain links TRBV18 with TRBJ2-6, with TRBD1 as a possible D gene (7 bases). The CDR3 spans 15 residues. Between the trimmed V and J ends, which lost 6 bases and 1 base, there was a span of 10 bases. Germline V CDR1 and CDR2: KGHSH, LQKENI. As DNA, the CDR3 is TGTGCCAGCTCTCAGGGGGGTTCTGGGGCCAACGTCCTGACTTTC. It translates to CASSQGGSGANVLTF.

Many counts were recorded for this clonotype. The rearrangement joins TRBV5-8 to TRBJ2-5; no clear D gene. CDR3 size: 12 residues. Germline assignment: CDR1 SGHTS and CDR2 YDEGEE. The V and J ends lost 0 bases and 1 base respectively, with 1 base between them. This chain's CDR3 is CASSLAQETQYF. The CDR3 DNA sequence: TGTGCCAGCAGCTTGGCCCAAGAGACCCAGTACTTC. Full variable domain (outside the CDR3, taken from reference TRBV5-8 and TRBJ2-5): EAGVTQSPTHLIKTRGQQATLRCSPISGHTSVYWYQQALGLGLQFLLWYDEGEERNRGNFPPRFSGRQFPNYSSELNVNALELEDSALYLCASSLAQETQYFGPGTRLLVL.

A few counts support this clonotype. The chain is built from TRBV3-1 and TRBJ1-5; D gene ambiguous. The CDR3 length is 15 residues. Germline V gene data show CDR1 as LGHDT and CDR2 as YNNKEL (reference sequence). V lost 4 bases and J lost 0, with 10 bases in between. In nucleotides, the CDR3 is TGTGCCAGCAGCCCATCATTAAATAGCAATCAGCCCCAGCATTTT. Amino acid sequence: CASSPSLNSNQPQHF.

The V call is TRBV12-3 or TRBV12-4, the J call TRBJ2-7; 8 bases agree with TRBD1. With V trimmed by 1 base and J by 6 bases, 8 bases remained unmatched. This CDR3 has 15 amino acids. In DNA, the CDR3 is TGTGCCAGCAGTTTAGTTCAGGACAGGGCAGGCGAGCAGTACTTC. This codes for CASSLVQDRAGEQYF.

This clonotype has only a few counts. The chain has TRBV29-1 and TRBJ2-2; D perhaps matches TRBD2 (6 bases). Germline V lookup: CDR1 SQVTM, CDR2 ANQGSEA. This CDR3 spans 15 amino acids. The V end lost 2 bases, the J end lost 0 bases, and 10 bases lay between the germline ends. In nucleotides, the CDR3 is TGCAGCGTTGAATGGCGGGACGCGAACACCGGGGAGCTGTTTTTT. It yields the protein CSVEWRDANTGELFF.